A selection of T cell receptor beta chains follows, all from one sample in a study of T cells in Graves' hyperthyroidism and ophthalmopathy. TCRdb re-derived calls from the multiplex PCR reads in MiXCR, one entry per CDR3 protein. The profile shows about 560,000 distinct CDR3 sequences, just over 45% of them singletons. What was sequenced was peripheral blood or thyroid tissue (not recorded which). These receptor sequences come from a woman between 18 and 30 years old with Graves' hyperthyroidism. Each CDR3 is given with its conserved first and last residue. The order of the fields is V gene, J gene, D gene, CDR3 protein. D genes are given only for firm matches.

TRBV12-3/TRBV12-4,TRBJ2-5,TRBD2,CASSSTSGLTYF
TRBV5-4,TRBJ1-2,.,CASSLPMADYTF
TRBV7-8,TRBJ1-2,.,CASSSNFDRFYGYTF
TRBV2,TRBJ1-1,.,CASSEEGMRTEAFF
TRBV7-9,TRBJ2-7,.,CASSWKGRARNEQYF
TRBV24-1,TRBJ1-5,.,CATGRNSNQPQHF
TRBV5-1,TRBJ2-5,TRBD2,CASSWTSGPQETQYF
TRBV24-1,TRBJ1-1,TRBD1,CASRQGRNTEAFF
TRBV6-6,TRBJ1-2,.,CASSFPDSFYGYTF
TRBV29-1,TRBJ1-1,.,CSVESYTEAFF
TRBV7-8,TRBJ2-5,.,CASSSPRAGQETQYF
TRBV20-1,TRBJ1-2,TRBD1,CSATNRGTAYGYTF
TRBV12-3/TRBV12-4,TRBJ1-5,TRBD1,CASSRHGTAGAPQHF
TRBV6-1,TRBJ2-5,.,CASRIWIQETQYF
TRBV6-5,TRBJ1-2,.,CASSYSGGSDGYTF
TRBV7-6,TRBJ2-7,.,CASSQEGRSSYEQYF
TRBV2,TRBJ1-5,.,CASSQGFRQPQHF
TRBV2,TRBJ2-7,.,CASSETRYEQYF
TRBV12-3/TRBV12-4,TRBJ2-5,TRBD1,CASTPGQQETQYF
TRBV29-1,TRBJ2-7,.,CSVEGASAEQYF
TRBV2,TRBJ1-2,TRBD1,CASQKGDRGYGYTF
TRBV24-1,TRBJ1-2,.,CATSDRDAIEDYGYTF
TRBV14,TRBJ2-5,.,CASSQQHQETQYF
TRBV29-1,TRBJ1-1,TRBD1,CSTRQGNTEAFF
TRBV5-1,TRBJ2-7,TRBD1,CASSAARTGAYEQYF
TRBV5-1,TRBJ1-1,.,CASSTLGGGRTEAFF
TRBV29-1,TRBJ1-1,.,CSVEDRDTEAFF
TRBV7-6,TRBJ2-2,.,CASSLAVYTGELFF
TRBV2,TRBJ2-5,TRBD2,CASSPRRERLETQYF
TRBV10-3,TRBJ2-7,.,CAISELGAPYEQYF
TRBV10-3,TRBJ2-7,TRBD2,CAISILAGEEYF
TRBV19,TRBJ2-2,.,CASSLGTYNTGELFF
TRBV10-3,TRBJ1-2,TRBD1,CAISDRALEYGYTF
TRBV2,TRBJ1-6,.,CASSEQGQASNSPLHF
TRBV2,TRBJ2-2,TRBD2,CASSDTSGKGGELFF
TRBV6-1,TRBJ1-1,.,CASSPVTVLFSPGTEAFF
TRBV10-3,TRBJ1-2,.,CAISVGGAPFKGYTF
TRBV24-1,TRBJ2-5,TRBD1,CATSDPGQGIETQYF
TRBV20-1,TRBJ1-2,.,CSARLGPRDDGYTF
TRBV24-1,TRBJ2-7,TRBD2,CATSDTGTSGDSYEQYF
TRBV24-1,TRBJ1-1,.,CATSDGRGGDTEAFF
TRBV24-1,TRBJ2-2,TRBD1,CATRPATGLNTGELFF
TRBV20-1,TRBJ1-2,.,CSAVGGGVSNYGYTF
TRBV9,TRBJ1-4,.,CASSEQGGPEKLFF
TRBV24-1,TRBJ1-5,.,CATSYGGARFQPQHF
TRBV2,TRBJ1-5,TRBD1,CASRETGGGNQPQHF
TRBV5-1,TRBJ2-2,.,CASGDGPSDTGELFF
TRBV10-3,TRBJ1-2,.,CAISESALRDGSSYTF